These T cell receptor beta chains were read from a single sample in a study of technical replicates of blood from a few donors. Libraries were prepared by immunoSEQ multiplex PCR; TCRdb keeps only in-frame clonotypes and omits some of them. The top ten hold just over 0.2% of the sample, which has more than 95,000 clones, 95% seen once. What was sequenced was T cells isolated from PBMCs. These receptors were obtained from a human donor in good health. CDR3s include the opening cysteine and the closing phenylalanine or tryptophan. Fields, in order: V gene, clone size, J gene, D gene, CDR3 protein, CDR3 DNA. The D gene is left open where the match is weak. Expanded clones are given a class, and other clones once, few, many or no size at all.

V gene: TRBV6-5
clone size: .
J gene: TRBJ2-7
D gene: .
CDR3 protein: CASSPSAGQEQYF
CDR3 DNA: TGTGCCAGCAGTCCGTCGGCGGGACAGGAGCAGTACTTC

V gene: TRBV2
clone size: .
J gene: TRBJ1-1
D gene: TRBD1
CDR3 protein: CASSEPGQLMNTEAFF
CDR3 DNA: TGTGCCAGCAGTGAGCCGGGACAGCTCATGAACACTGAAGCTTTCTTT

V gene: TRBV30
clone size: .
J gene: TRBJ2-1
D gene: .
CDR3 protein: CAWSNLLLGGEQFF
CDR3 DNA: TGTGCCTGGAGTAACCTCCTTCTTGGGGGGGAGCAGTTCTTC

V gene: TRBV19
clone size: .
J gene: TRBJ1-2
D gene: TRBD1
CDR3 protein: CATRGTGKVYTF
CDR3 DNA: TGTGCCACGCGAGGGACAGGGAAAGTCTACACCTTC

V gene: TRBV7-9
clone size: once
J gene: TRBJ2-1
D gene: .
CDR3 protein: CASRMGSAAYNEQFF
CDR3 DNA: TGTGCCAGCAGAATGGGGTCAGCGGCCTACAATGAGCAGTTCTTC

V gene: TRBV5-6
clone size: once
J gene: TRBJ2-3
D gene: .
CDR3 protein: CASSLQGGTSTTDTQYF
CDR3 DNA: TGTGCCAGCAGCTTGCAGGGGGGTACATCTACGACAGATACGCAGTATTTT

V gene: TRBV2
clone size: .
J gene: TRBJ1-2
D gene: .
CDR3 protein: CASGLMAGHGYTF
CDR3 DNA: TGTGCCAGCGGCCTTATGGCAGGGCATGGCTACACCTTC

V gene: TRBV7-9
clone size: .
J gene: TRBJ2-1
D gene: .
CDR3 protein: CASSAKSSSYNEQFF
CDR3 DNA: TGTGCCAGCAGCGCGAAAAGTAGCTCCTACAATGAGCAGTTCTTC

V gene: TRBV2
clone size: .
J gene: TRBJ1-1
D gene: TRBD1
CDR3 protein: CASIPDRGGGEAFF
CDR3 DNA: TGTGCCAGCATCCCGGACAGGGGAGGGGGTGAAGCTTTCTTT

V gene: TRBV11-2
clone size: once
J gene: TRBJ2-1
D gene: .
CDR3 protein: CASSLTSFWDTLYNEQFF
CDR3 DNA: TGTGCCAGCAGCTTAACATCTTTTTGGGACACCCTGTACAATGAGCAGTTCTTC

V gene: TRBV5-6
clone size: .
J gene: TRBJ2-7
D gene: TRBD1
CDR3 protein: CASSTTGTGVDEQYF
CDR3 DNA: TGTGCCAGCAGTACCACCGGGACAGGGGTGGACGAGCAGTACTTC

V gene: TRBV14
clone size: .
J gene: TRBJ2-7
D gene: .
CDR3 protein: CASSLGPGMGYYEQYF
CDR3 DNA: TGTGCCAGCAGCCTAGGTCCCGGGATGGGGTACTACGAGCAGTACTTC

V gene: TRBV7-3
clone size: .
J gene: TRBJ1-1
D gene: .
CDR3 protein: CASSLMRGPNTEAFF
CDR3 DNA: TGTGCCAGCAGCTTAATGCGGGGCCCGAACACTGAAGCTTTCTTT

V gene: TRBV19
clone size: .
J gene: TRBJ2-7
D gene: .
CDR3 protein: CASSIVTGGAYEQYF
CDR3 DNA: TGTGCCAGTAGTATAGTAACAGGGGGGGCCTACGAGCAGTACTTC

V gene: TRBV27
clone size: .
J gene: TRBJ2-2
D gene: TRBD1
CDR3 protein: CASTTKGALHTGELFF
CDR3 DNA: TGTGCCAGCACCACTAAGGGGGCCCTTCACACCGGGGAGCTGTTTTTT

V gene: TRBV10-2
clone size: .
J gene: TRBJ2-1
D gene: .
CDR3 protein: CASSDNLPIYSNEQFF
CDR3 DNA: TGCGCCAGCAGTGATAACCTTCCAATATACAGCAATGAGCAGTTCTTC

V gene: TRBV9
clone size: once
J gene: TRBJ2-5
D gene: .
CDR3 protein: CASSVDGRQETQYF
CDR3 DNA: TGTGCCAGCAGCGTAGATGGCAGACAAGAGACCCAGTACTTC

V gene: TRBV9
clone size: once
J gene: TRBJ2-6
D gene: .
CDR3 protein: CASTGYSSGANVLTF
CDR3 DNA: TGTGCCAGCACCGGATACAGCTCTGGGGCCAACGTCCTGACTTTC

V gene: TRBV5-4
clone size: .
J gene: TRBJ1-1
D gene: TRBD1
CDR3 protein: CASSQDRGSTEAFF
CDR3 DNA: TGTGCCAGCAGCCAGGACAGGGGGAGTACTGAAGCTTTCTTT

V gene: TRBV29-1
clone size: .
J gene: TRBJ2-7
D gene: TRBD1
CDR3 protein: CSVVRTGSYEQYF
CDR3 DNA: TGCAGCGTTGTTCGGACAGGGTCCTACGAGCAGTACTTC

V gene: TRBV27
clone size: once
J gene: TRBJ2-1
D gene: TRBD2
CDR3 protein: CASIQAGGYNEQFF
CDR3 DNA: TGTGCCAGCATCCAAGCGGGGGGATACAATGAGCAGTTCTTC

V gene: TRBV5-5
clone size: .
J gene: TRBJ2-7
D gene: TRBD1
CDR3 protein: CASSLDRGVYEQYF
CDR3 DNA: TGTGCCAGCAGCTTAGACAGGGGAGTATACGAGCAGTACTTC

V gene: TRBV6-1
clone size: .
J gene: TRBJ2-7
D gene: .
CDR3 protein: CASRTLGNEQYF
CDR3 DNA: TGTGCCAGCAGGACCCTAGGCAACGAGCAGTACTTC

V gene: TRBV2
clone size: .
J gene: TRBJ2-1
D gene: TRBD2
CDR3 protein: CASSLAGAYNEQFF
CDR3 DNA: TGTGCCAGCAGCCTAGCGGGAGCCTACAATGAGCAGTTCTTC

V gene: TRBV4-1
clone size: .
J gene: TRBJ1-5
D gene: .
CDR3 protein: CASSQDVGARQPQHF
CDR3 DNA: TGCGCCAGCAGCCAAGATGTGGGGGCGAGGCAGCCCCAGCATTTT

V gene: TRBV6-5
clone size: .
J gene: TRBJ2-2
D gene: .
CDR3 protein: CASSYVEQEHTGELFF
CDR3 DNA: TGTGCCAGCAGTTACGTGGAACAGGAGCACACCGGGGAGCTGTTTTTT

V gene: TRBV11-3
clone size: .
J gene: TRBJ2-7
D gene: TRBD2
CDR3 protein: CASSLGSGRDYEQYF
CDR3 DNA: TGTGCCAGCAGCTTAGGAAGCGGGAGGGACTACGAGCAGTACTTC

V gene: TRBV5-5
clone size: .
J gene: TRBJ2-6
D gene: .
CDR3 protein: CASSFRGPGANVLTF
CDR3 DNA: TGTGCCAGCAGCTTCAGGGGCCCTGGGGCCAACGTCCTGACTTTC

V gene: TRBV7-6
clone size: .
J gene: TRBJ2-5
D gene: TRBD2
CDR3 protein: CASSLSSGFSQETQYF
CDR3 DNA: TGTGCCAGCAGCTTATCTAGCGGGTTTTCCCAAGAGACCCAGTACTTC

V gene: TRBV27
clone size: .
J gene: TRBJ2-1
D gene: TRBD2
CDR3 protein: CASSTGTSGYNEQFF
CDR3 DNA: TGTGCCAGCAGCACCGGGACTAGCGGTTACAATGAGCAGTTCTTC

V gene: TRBV7-8
clone size: .
J gene: TRBJ1-5
D gene: TRBD1
CDR3 protein: CASSPTQHLIWDRGRAQHF
CDR3 DNA: TGTGCCAGCAGCCCAACGCAGCACCTGATCTGGGACAGGGGAAGGGCCCAGCATTTT

V gene: TRBV5-1
clone size: .
J gene: TRBJ1-4
D gene: .
CDR3 protein: CASSSRANEKLFF
CDR3 DNA: TGCGCCAGCAGCTCCAGGGCTAATGAAAAACTGTTTTTT

V gene: TRBV2
clone size: .
J gene: TRBJ2-1
D gene: TRBD2
CDR3 protein: CASSGLALYNEQFF
CDR3 DNA: TGTGCCAGCTCGGGACTAGCTCTCTACAATGAGCAGTTCTTC

V gene: TRBV28
clone size: .
J gene: TRBJ2-7
D gene: .
CDR3 protein: CASSLGEPYEQYF
CDR3 DNA: TGTGCCAGCAGTTTAGGGGAGCCGTACGAGCAGTACTTC

V gene: TRBV5-1
clone size: once
J gene: TRBJ2-1
D gene: TRBD1
CDR3 protein: CASSLGLQGAAYYNEQFF
CDR3 DNA: TGCGCCAGCAGCTTAGGTCTACAGGGGGCGGCCTACTACAATGAGCAGTTCTTC

V gene: TRBV18
clone size: .
J gene: TRBJ1-2
D gene: .
CDR3 protein: CASSPPSTGIDYGYTF
CDR3 DNA: TGTGCCAGCTCACCACCGAGCACGGGAATCGACTATGGCTACACCTTC

V gene: TRBV2
clone size: .
J gene: TRBJ2-1
D gene: .
CDR3 protein: CAIPRYNEQFF
CDR3 DNA: TGTGCCATCCCCCGGTACAATGAGCAGTTCTTC

V gene: TRBV28
clone size: .
J gene: TRBJ2-7
D gene: .
CDR3 protein: CASSADRQQYF
CDR3 DNA: TGTGCCAGCAGCGCAGACAGACAGCAGTACTTC

V gene: TRBV19
clone size: .
J gene: TRBJ1-5
D gene: TRBD1
CDR3 protein: CASSRDSMGRINQPQHF
CDR3 DNA: TGTGCCAGTAGTAGGGACAGTATGGGCCGGATCAATCAGCCCCAGCATTTT

V gene: TRBV27
clone size: .
J gene: TRBJ1-1
D gene: TRBD1
CDR3 protein: CASSYGRDRDLEAFF
CDR3 DNA: TGTGCCAGCAGCTATGGGCGGGACAGGGACCTCGAAGCTTTCTTT

V gene: TRBV11-2
clone size: .
J gene: TRBJ2-7
D gene: TRBD1
CDR3 protein: CASRRPGTGGYEQYF
CDR3 DNA: TGTGCCAGCAGGCGGCCGGGGACAGGGGGCTACGAGCAGTACTTC

V gene: TRBV2
clone size: .
J gene: TRBJ2-1
D gene: .
CDR3 protein: CASSPYNEQFF
CDR3 DNA: TGTGCCAGCAGTCCTTACAATGAGCAGTTCTTC

V gene: TRBV4-2
clone size: .
J gene: TRBJ2-7
D gene: TRBD2
CDR3 protein: CASSQEGLVHQQYF
CDR3 DNA: TGTGCCAGCAGCCAAGAGGGACTAGTCCATCAGCAGTACTTC

V gene: TRBV2
clone size: .
J gene: TRBJ2-7
D gene: .
CDR3 protein: CAGASLKGFYEQYF
CDR3 DNA: TGTGCCGGAGCAAGTTTGAAGGGGTTTTACGAGCAGTACTTC

V gene: TRBV5-1
clone size: .
J gene: TRBJ1-1
D gene: TRBD1
CDR3 protein: CASSLARTGGEDTEAFF
CDR3 DNA: TGCGCCAGCAGCTTGGCCAGGACAGGGGGCGAGGACACTGAAGCTTTCTTT

V gene: TRBV10-2
clone size: .
J gene: TRBJ1-2
D gene: .
CDR3 protein: CASSPTGHGNYGYTF
CDR3 DNA: TGCGCCAGCTCACCCACAGGACATGGGAACTATGGCTACACCTTC

V gene: TRBV11-3
clone size: .
J gene: TRBJ1-2
D gene: TRBD1
CDR3 protein: CASRLNVPLPGGGTGGYTF
CDR3 DNA: TGTGCCAGCAGATTAAACGTACCACTTCCAGGGGGTGGCACAGGTGGCTACACCTTC

V gene: TRBV28
clone size: .
J gene: TRBJ1-2
D gene: TRBD1
CDR3 protein: CASSTDKLLWGQGDGYTF
CDR3 DNA: TGTGCCAGCAGCACTGATAAGCTCCTTTGGGGACAGGGGGATGGCTACACCTTC

V gene: TRBV4-1
clone size: .
J gene: TRBJ2-1
D gene: .
CDR3 protein: CASSHSDEQFF
CDR3 DNA: TGCGCCAGCAGCCACTCCGATGAGCAGTTCTTC

V gene: TRBV7-6
clone size: .
J gene: TRBJ2-7
D gene: TRBD2
CDR3 protein: CASSLGRAGVGEQYF
CDR3 DNA: TGTGCCAGCAGCTTAGGTCGAGCGGGAGTAGGCGAGCAGTACTTC

V gene: TRBV27
clone size: once
J gene: TRBJ2-1
D gene: .
CDR3 protein: CASSPTPWDSPPYNEQFF
CDR3 DNA: TGTGCCAGCAGTCCGACCCCGTGGGACTCGCCACCCTACAATGAGCAGTTCTTC

V gene: TRBV9
clone size: .
J gene: TRBJ2-5
D gene: TRBD2
CDR3 protein: CASSGGTVSSGRGETQYF
CDR3 DNA: TGTGCCAGCAGCGGGGGAACGGTTAGTAGCGGGAGAGGGGAGACCCAGTACTTC

V gene: TRBV30
clone size: .
J gene: TRBJ1-1
D gene: .
CDR3 protein: CAFSQGGNTEAFF
CDR3 DNA: TGTGCCTTCAGTCAAGGGGGTAACACTGAAGCTTTCTTT